The 27 T cell receptor beta chains reported below all come from one sample, sequenced in a study of cytomegalovirus exposure and HLA in healthy donors. PCR used 60 Vbeta primers and 13 Jbeta primers. Produced via immunoSEQ multiplex PCR; TCRdb's table is partial and in-frame only. The sample contains 85,000 to 120,000 clones, approximately 64% of which appear only once. The material sequenced was PBMCs. These TCRs come from a human donor in good health.

V is TRBV7-9 and J is TRBJ1-5, with D maybe TRBD1 (6 bases). The CDR3 spans 14 residues. Trimming stripped 5 bases from V and 7 bases from J, with 15 bases between. CDR1 and CDR2 (germline): SEHNR, FQNEAQ (reference sequence). DNA for the CDR3: TGTGCCAGCAGCACGTCAGGGGAGGGACAGCCCCAGCATTTT. It encodes CASSTSGEGQPQHF.

Only a few counts were recorded for this clone. The V call is TRBV4-1, the J call TRBJ2-7, with 8 bases that match TRBD1. From germline, CDR1 is MGHRA and CDR2 YSYEKL. The CDR3 is made up of 22 amino acids. V lost 1 base and J lost 4; bases outside the gene matches: 27. DNA of the CDR3: TGCGCCAGCAGCCAAGTTAATCAGGCGACAGGGGCGGCTACCTCGAGGGCGTACGAGCAGTACTTC. Translation gives CASSQVNQATGAATSRAYEQYF.

This chain joins TRBV4-1 and TRBJ2-1; TRBD1 matches at 9 bases. In germline, CDR1 is MGHRA, CDR2 YSYEKL. Trimming cost V 2 bases and J 6 bases; bases outside gene matches: 2. This CDR3 has 14 residues. CDR3 in DNA: TGCGCCAGCAGCCAATGGGACAGGGTCAATGAGCAGTTCTTC. It codes for CASSQWDRVNEQFF.

V is TRBV30 and J is TRBJ1-4, with 8 bases identical to TRBD1. After removal of 0 bases from V and 9 bases from J, the junction contained 6 bases not matched to a gene. The CDR3 has 14 amino acids. The germline V gene encodes CDR1 GTSNPN and CDR2 SVGIG (reference sequence). CDR3 nucleotide sequence: TGTGCCTGGAGTGTACCAGGGACAGGAAAAAAACTGTTTTTT. Protein sequence: CAWSVPGTGKKLFF.

The rearrangement joins TRBV29-1 to TRBJ2-7; 9 bases fit TRBD1. Unmatched junction bases numbered 1, after V lost 4 bases and J lost 3 bases. Germline assignment: CDR1 SQVTM and CDR2 ANQGSEA. CDR3 size: 12 residues. The CDR3 sequence is CSVGDRDYEQYF. The CDR3 DNA sequence: TGCAGCGTTGGGGACAGGGACTACGAGCAGTACTTC.

The chain employs TRBV15 and TRBJ2-7, with 9 bases identical to TRBD2. V was pared by 4 bases and J by 5 bases, with 3 bases of the junction left unmatched. The germline gives CDR1 LNHNV, CDR2 YYDKDF (reference sequence). There are 13 residues in the CDR3. DNA for the CDR3: TGTGCCACCAGCACTAGCGGGATTGACGAGCAGTACTTC. It codes for CATSTSGIDEQYF.

The chain uses TRBV19 and TRBJ1-5; D uncertain. The CDR3 contains 15 residues. Trimming removed 3 bases from V and 3 bases from J, with 12 bases in between. The germline V gene encodes CDR1 LNHDA and CDR2 SQIVND (reference sequence). The CDR3 DNA reads as TGTGCCAGTAGTATGAGTCAGACTTACAATCAGCCCCAGCATTTT. It encodes CASSMSQTYNQPQHF.

The chain uses TRBV11-3 and TRBJ2-5, with 10 bases aligning to TRBD2. This CDR3 contains 16 residues. Germline trimming cut 5 bases from V and 3 bases from J; bases unmatched to any gene: 9. CDR1 and CDR2 from the germline V gene are SGHNT and YENEEA. The CDR3, as DNA: TGTGCCAGCAGCAAGGGGTCCCTAGCGGGGGAAGAGACCCAGTACTTC. This encodes CASSKGSLAGEETQYF. Drawing the rest from reference TRBV11-3 and TRBJ2-5, the complete variable domain is EAGVVQSPRYKIIEKKQPVAFWCNPISGHNTLYWYLQNLGQGPELLIRYENEEAVDDSQLPKDRFSAERLKGVDSTLKIQPAELGDSAVYLCASSKGSLAGEETQYFGPGTRLLVL.

This chain connects TRBV7-8 to TRBJ1-1; no firm D call. Trimming took 1 base from V and 1 from J, leaving 10 bases between them. The CDR3 totals 15 residues. Germline CDR1 reads SGHVS; CDR2 reads FQNEAQ. The CDR3 coding sequence is TGTGCCAGCAGCTTAGAGCGGGCAGGGAACACTGAAGCTTTCTTT. Translation: CASSLERAGNTEAFF.

CDR3 protein: CASSEQGDQPQHF. In DNA, the CDR3 is TGTGCCAGCAGCGAACAGGGGGATCAGCCCCAGCATTTT. This chain uses TRBV6-1 with TRBJ1-5; 8 nucleotides match TRBD1. The CDR3 extends over 13 amino acids. Germline assignment: CDR1 MNHNS and CDR2 SASEGT. V lost 6 bases and J lost 5; bases outside the gene matches: 3.

The chain recombines TRBV27 with TRBJ1-1; 10 bases are a match to TRBD1. Looked up from germline, CDR1 is MNHEY and CDR2 is SMNVEV (reference sequence). This CDR3 region has 16 residues. V dropped 5 bases and J dropped 0; count of bases not matched to a gene: 6. CDR3 nucleotides: TGTGCCAGCAGTGCCCGGACAGGGGGGGTGAACACTGAAGCTTTCTTT. Its translation is CASSARTGGVNTEAFF.

Concerning this clone: The junction shows a germline mismatch at one end, possibly a read error. The genes are TRBV11-2 and TRBJ1-1; D uncertain. The CDR3 is made up of 9 amino acids. Germline CDR1 and CDR2: SGHAT and FQNNGV. As DNA, the CDR3 is TGTGCCAGCAGCTTTCCGGCGACATTT. It encodes CASSFPATF.

This chain joins TRBV7-9 and TRBJ2-1; possibly TRBD2 for D (6 bases). The CDR3 runs to 15 residues. Germline CDR1 SEHNR, CDR2 FQNEAQ (reference sequence). Trimming took 2 bases from V and 5 from J, leaving 13 bases between them. CDR3 residues: CASSLTRDFDNEQFF. In DNA form, the CDR3 reads TGTGCCAGCAGCTTAACCCGGGACTTCGACAATGAGCAGTTCTTC. The complete variable domain, with remaining parts taken from reference TRBV7-9 and TRBJ2-1, reads DTGVSQNPRHKITKRGQNVTFRCDPISEHNRLYWYRQTLGQGPEFLTYFQNEAQLEKSRLLSDRFSAERPKGSFSTLEIQRTEQGDSAMYLCASSLTRDFDNEQFFGPGTRLTVL.

The rearrangement links TRBV6-1 to TRBJ2-2; D gene unclear. Germline V lookup: CDR1 MNHNS, CDR2 SASEGT. The CDR3 is 14 amino acids. V was pared by 4 bases and J by 4 bases, with 10 bases between. The CDR3 DNA is TGTGCCAGCAGTGCAATCACGAGCACCGGGGAGCTGTTTTTT. Its protein product is CASSAITSTGELFF.

This clone was picked up a small number of times. This rearrangement joins TRBV6-1 to TRBJ2-7, with D maybe TRBD1 (6 bases). The germline gives CDR1 MNHNS, CDR2 SASEGT. Trimming took 3 bases from V and 2 from J, leaving 11 bases between them. The CDR3 totals 14 residues. The CDR3 reads CASSDRGLTYEQYF. The CDR3 DNA sequence: TGTGCCAGCAGTGACAGGGGCCTTACCTACGAGCAGTACTTC.

The rearrangement uses TRBV19 and TRBJ2-5; TRBD2 matches at 8 bases. This CDR3 region has 16 residues. J lost 1 base, V lost 5 bases, and 9 bases had no gene match. Looked up from germline, CDR1 is LNHDA and CDR2 is SQIVND (reference sequence). Written as DNA, the CDR3 is TGTGCCAGTAGTGATAGGGCCCGGGGGGGCCAAGAGACCCAGTACTTC. Its protein is CASSDRARGGQETQYF.

The chain links TRBV5-1 to TRBJ1-2; 9 nucleotides agree with TRBD1. The CDR3 has 17 amino acids. V dropped 2 bases and J dropped 0; count of bases not matched to a gene: 8. Germline V gene lookup returns CDR1 SGHRS and CDR2 YFSETQ. The CDR3 protein is CASSFRDRARANYGYTF. The CDR3 coding sequence is TGCGCCAGCAGCTTCCGGGACAGGGCCAGAGCTAACTATGGCTACACCTTC. The full variable domain, its missing parts supplied by reference TRBV5-1 and TRBJ1-2, is KAGVTQTPRYLIKTRGQQVTLSCSPISGHRSVSWYQQTPGQGLQFLFEYFSETQRNKGNFPGRFSGRQFSNSRSEMNVSTLELGDSALYLCASSFRDRARANYGYTFGSGTRLTVV.

The sample holds one count of this clone. The chain recombines TRBV4-2 with TRBJ2-5, with a weak D call TRBD1 (6 bases). The J call may be in error: the DNA end matches TRBJ2-7 better. Germline-derived CDR1 and CDR2 are LGHNA and YNFKEQ. This CDR3 has 15 residues. CDR3 loop: CASSPKKQGYSEQYF. In DNA form, the CDR3 reads TGTGCCAGCAGCCCGAAAAAACAGGGCTATTCCGAGCAGTACTTC.

The chain has TRBV6-1 and TRBJ2-7; 13 bases are shared with TRBD2. The V gene end was trimmed by 4 bases and the J gene end by 5 bases; junction bases not matched to a gene: 5. CDR3 length: 15 residues. Germline V gene lookup returns CDR1 MNHNS and CDR2 SASEGT. The CDR3 loop is CASSGTSGSLHEQYF. CDR3 bases: TGTGCCAGCAGTGGGACTAGCGGGAGTCTCCACGAGCAGTACTTC.

This CDR3 reads CASRLSGRPNEKLFF. The CDR3 region has the DNA TGCGCCAGCCGGCTGTCAGGGAGGCCAAATGAAAAACTGTTTTTT. V and J are TRBV5-1 and TRBJ1-4, with D perhaps TRBD1 (5 bases). The CDR3 consists of 15 residues. Germline CDR1 and CDR2: SGHRS and YFSETQ. Trimming removed 7 bases from V and 5 bases from J, with 18 bases in between.

This clone is a singleton in its sample. The chain joins TRBV15 to TRBJ2-5, with TRBD1 matching 7 bases. With 6 bases clipped from V and 6 bases from J, the junction kept 13 bases outside the gene matches. The germline V gene encodes CDR1 LNHNV and CDR2 YYDKDF (reference sequence). This CDR3 has 15 amino acids. CDR3 nucleotide sequence: TGTGCCACCAGGCCCCCGGGACAGCTTTTGAAGACCCAGTACTTC. Translated: CATRPPGQLLKTQYF.

This clone showed up just a few times. The chain links TRBV30 to TRBJ1-2; D call uncertain. The CDR3 covers 13 residues. V lost 4 bases to trimming and J lost 9 bases, with 18 bases between them. The germline CDR1 and CDR2 sequences are GTSNPN and SVGIG (reference sequence). CDR3 in DNA: TGTGCCTGGACTCGCCCACTTGGAGATCGCTACACCTTC. Its protein product is CAWTRPLGDRYTF.

This sequence joins TRBV27 and TRBJ2-1; TRBD2 matches 7 bases. V lost 6 bases and J lost 0; bases outside the gene matches: 5. There are 15 residues in the CDR3. The germline gives CDR1 MNHEY, CDR2 SMNVEV (reference sequence). This chain's CDR3 is CASRDGGSSYNEQFF. DNA of the CDR3: TGTGCCAGCAGGGACGGGGGGAGCTCCTACAATGAGCAGTTCTTC.

The J gene is TRBJ2-7, the V gene TRBV7-9, with TRBD1 matching 9 bases. After removal of 4 bases from V and 4 bases from J, the junction contained 14 bases not matched to a gene. The CDR3 spans 17 residues. Germline CDR1 SEHNR, CDR2 FQNEAQ (reference sequence). CDR3 DNA: TGTGCCAGCAGCTCCCCGGGACAGGGAAGGTTGGATTACGAGCAGTACTTC. Translation: CASSSPGQGRLDYEQYF.

Details on this clone: The junction departs from germline at one end; a sequencing error may be responsible. The V and J genes are TRBV7-9 and TRBJ1-2; the D gene is possibly TRBD1 (5 bases). Germline V gene sequence: CDR1 SEHNR, CDR2 FQNEAQ (reference sequence). The CDR3 totals 11 residues. CDR3 bases: TGTGCCAGCAGCTTCGCCGATACGACAGACTTC. This translates into CASSFADTTDF.

This clone was counted a few times. The chain joins TRBV6-1 to TRBJ2-7, with a tentative D call TRBD1 (5 bases). This CDR3 region has 15 residues. V lost 2 bases and J 0 bases, leaving 11 bases between the germline ends. Germline-derived CDR1 and CDR2 are MNHNS and SASEGT. The CDR3 DNA reads as TGTGCCAGCAGTGAATCACAGGAAGGCTCCTACGAGCAGTACTTC. Translated: CASSESQEGSYEQYF.

The chain uses TRBV2 and TRBJ1-1; 7 bases line up with TRBD1. The CDR3 is 14 residues long. With 4 bases clipped from V and 4 bases from J, the junction kept 6 bases outside the gene matches. CDR1 and CDR2 from the germline V gene are SNHLY and FYNNEI. CDR3 protein: CASSVEGARTEAFF. In DNA, the CDR3 is TGTGCCAGCAGTGTTGAGGGGGCTCGCACTGAAGCTTTCTTT.